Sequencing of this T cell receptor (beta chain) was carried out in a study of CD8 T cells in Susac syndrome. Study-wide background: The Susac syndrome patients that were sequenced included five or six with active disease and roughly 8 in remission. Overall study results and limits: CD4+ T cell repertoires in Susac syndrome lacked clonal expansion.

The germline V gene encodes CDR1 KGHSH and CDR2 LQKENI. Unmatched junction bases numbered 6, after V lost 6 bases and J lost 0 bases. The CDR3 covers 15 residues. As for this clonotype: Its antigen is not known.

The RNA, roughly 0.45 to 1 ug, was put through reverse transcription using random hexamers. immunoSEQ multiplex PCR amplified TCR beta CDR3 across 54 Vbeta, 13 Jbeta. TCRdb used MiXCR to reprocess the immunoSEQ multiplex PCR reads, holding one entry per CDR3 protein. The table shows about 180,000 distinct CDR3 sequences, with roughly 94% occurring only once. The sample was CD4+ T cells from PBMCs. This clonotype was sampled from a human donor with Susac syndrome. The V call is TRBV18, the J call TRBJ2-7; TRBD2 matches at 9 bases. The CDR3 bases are TGTGCCAGCTCGATTAGCGGGAGCCTCTCCTACGAGCAGTACTTC. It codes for CASSISGSLSYEQYF.